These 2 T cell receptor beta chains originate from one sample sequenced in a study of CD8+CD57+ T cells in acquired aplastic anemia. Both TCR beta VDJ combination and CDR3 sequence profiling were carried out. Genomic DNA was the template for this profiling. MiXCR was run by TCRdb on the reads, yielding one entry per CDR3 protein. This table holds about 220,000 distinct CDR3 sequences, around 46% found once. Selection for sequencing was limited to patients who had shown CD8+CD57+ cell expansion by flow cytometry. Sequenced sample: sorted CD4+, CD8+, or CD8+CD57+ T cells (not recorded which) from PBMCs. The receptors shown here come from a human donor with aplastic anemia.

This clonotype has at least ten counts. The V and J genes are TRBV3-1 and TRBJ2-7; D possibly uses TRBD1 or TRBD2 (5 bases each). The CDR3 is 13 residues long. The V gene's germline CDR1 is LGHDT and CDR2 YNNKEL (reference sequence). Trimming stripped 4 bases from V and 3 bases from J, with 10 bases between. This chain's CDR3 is CASSPGAVYEQYF. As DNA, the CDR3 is TGTGCCAGCAGCCCCGGGGCCGTCTACGAGCAGTACTTC.

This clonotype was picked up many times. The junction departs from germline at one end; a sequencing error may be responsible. CDR3 nucleotide sequence: TGCAGTCCTAGGGGGGGTGAAGCTTTCTTT. This encodes CSPRGGEAFF. The genes are TRBV20-1 and TRBJ1-1; TRBD1 might be the D (6 bases). The CDR3 runs to 10 residues. Germline assignment: CDR1 DFQATT and CDR2 SNEGSKA (reference sequence).